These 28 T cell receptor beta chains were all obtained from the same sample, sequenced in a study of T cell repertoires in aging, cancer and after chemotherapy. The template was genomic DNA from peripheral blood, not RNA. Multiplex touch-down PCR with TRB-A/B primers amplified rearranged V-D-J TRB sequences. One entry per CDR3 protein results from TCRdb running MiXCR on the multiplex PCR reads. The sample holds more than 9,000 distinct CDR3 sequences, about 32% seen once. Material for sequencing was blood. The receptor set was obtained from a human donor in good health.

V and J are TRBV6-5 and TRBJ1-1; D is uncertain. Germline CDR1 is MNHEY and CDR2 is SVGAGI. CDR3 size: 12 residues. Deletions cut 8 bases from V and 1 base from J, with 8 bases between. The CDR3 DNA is TGTGCCAGCGGACCGGCGAACACTGAAGCTTTCTTT. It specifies CASGPANTEAFF.

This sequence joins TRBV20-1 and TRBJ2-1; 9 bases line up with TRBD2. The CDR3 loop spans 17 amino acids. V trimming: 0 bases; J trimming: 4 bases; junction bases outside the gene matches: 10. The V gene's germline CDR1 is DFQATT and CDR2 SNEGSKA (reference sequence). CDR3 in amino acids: CSARDPAGGGSYNEQFF. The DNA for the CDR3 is TGCAGTGCTAGAGATCCGGCGGGAGGGGGGTCATACAATGAGCAGTTCTTC.

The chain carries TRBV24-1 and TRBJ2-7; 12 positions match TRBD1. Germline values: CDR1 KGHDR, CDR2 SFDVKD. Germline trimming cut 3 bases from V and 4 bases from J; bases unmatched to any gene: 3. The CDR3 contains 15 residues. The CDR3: CATSDPGQGAYEQYF. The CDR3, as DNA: TGTGCCACCAGTGATCCGGGACAGGGGGCATACGAGCAGTACTTC.

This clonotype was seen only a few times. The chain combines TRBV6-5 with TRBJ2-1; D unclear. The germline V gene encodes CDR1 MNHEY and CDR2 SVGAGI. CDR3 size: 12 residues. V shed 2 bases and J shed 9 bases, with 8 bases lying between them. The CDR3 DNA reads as TGTGCCAGCAGTTACGGGGAAGGTGAGCAGTTCTTC. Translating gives CASSYGEGEQFF.

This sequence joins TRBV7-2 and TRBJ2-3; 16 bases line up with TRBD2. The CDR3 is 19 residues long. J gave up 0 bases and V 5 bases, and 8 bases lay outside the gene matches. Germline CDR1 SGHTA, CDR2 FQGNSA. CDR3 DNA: TGTGCCAGCAGCACGGGGGGACTAGCGGGGGGGCTGAGCACAGATACGCAGTATTTT. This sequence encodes CASSTGGLAGGLSTDTQYF.

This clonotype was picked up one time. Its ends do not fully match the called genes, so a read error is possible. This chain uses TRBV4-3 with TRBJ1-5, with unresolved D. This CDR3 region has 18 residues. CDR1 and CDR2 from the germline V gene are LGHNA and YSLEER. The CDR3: CASSQDPRRTAYNQPQNF. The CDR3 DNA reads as TGTGCCAGCAGCCAAGATCCCAGGCGGACCGCGTACAATCAGCCCCAGAATTTT.

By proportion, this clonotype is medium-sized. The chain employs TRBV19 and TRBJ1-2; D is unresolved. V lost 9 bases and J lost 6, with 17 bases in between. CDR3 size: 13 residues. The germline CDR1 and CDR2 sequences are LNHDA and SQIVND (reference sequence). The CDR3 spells CASRTGSTDGYTF. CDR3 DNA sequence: TGTGCCAGCCGAACGGGCAGTACGGATGGCTACACCTTC.

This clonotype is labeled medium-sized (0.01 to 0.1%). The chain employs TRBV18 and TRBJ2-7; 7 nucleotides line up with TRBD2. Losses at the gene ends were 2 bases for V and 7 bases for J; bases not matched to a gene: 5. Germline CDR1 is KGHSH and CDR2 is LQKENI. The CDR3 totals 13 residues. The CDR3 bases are TGTGCCAGCTCACCAATCCAGCGGGAAGAGCAGTACTTC. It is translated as CASSPIQREEQYF.

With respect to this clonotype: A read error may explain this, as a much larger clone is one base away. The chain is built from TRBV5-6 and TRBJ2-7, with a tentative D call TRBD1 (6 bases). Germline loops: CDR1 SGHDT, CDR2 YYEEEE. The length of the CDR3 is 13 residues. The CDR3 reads CASSTGTLYGQYF. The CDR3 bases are TGTGCCAGCAGCACCGGGACACTCTACGGGCAGTACTTC.

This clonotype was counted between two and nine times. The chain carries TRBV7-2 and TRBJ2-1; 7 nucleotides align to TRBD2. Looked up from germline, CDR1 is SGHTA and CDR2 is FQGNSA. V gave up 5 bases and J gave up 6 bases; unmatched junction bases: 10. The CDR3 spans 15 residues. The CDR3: CASSPRRGVVNEQFF. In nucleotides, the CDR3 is TGTGCCAGCAGCCCGCGACGGGGGGTTGTCAATGAGCAGTTCTTC.

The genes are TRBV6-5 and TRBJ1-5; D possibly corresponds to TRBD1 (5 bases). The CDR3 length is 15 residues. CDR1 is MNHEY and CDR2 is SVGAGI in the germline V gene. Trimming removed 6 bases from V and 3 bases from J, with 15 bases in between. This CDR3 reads CASSPSGGNNQPQHF. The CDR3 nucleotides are TGTGCCAGCAGCCCGTCGGGGGGAAACAATCAGCCCCAGCATTTT.

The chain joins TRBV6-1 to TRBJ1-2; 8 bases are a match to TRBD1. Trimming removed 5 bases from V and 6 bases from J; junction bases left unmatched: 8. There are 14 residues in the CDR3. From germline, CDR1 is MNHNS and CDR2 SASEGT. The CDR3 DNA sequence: TGTGCCAGCAGTAGCGGACAGGGTGTACATGGCTACACCTTC. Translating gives CASSSGQGVHGYTF.

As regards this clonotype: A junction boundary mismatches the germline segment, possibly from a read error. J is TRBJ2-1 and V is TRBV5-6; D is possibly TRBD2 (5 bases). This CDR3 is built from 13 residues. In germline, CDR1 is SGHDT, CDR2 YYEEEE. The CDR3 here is CASSLATSNEQFF. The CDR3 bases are TGCGCCAGCAGCTTGGCCACTAGCAATGAGCAGTTCTTC. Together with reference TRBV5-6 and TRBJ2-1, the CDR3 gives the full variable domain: DAGVTQSPTHLIKTRGQQVTLRCSPKSGHDTVSWYQQALGQGPQFIFQYYEEEERQRGNFPDRFSGHQFPNYSSELNVNALLLGDSALYLCASSLATSNEQFFGPGTRLTVL.

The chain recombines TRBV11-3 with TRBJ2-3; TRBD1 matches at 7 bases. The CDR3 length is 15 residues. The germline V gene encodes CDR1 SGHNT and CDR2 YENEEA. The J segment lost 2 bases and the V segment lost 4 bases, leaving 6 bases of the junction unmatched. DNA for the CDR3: TGTGCCAGCAGCTACAGGACAGGTGACACAGATACGCAGTATTTT. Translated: CASSYRTGDTDTQYF.

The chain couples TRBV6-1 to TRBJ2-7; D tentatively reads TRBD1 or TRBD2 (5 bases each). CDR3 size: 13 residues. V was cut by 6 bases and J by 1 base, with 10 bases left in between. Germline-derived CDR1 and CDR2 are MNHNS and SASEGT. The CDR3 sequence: CASRGDQSYEQYF. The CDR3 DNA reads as TGTGCCAGCAGAGGGGACCAGTCCTACGAGCAGTACTTC.

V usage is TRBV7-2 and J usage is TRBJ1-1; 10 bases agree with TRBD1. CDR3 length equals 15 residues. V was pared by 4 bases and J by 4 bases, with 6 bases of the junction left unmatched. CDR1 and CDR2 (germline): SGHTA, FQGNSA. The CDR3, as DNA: TGTGCCAGCAGCTCCAAGACAGGGGGCGGCACTGAAGCTTTCTTT. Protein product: CASSSKTGGGTEAFF.

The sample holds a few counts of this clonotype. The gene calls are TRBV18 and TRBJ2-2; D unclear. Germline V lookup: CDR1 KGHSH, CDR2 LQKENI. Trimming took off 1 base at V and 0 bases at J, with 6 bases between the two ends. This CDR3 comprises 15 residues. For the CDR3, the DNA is TGTGCCAGCTCACCACGGCTCCCGAACACCGGGGAGCTGTTTTTT. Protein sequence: CASSPRLPNTGELFF.

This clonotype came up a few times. CDR3 DNA: TGTGCCAGCACAAGGGACAGTTACAATGAGCAGTTCTTC. Translation gives CASTRDSYNEQFF. The chain carries TRBV6-2 or TRBV6-3 and TRBJ2-1; 7 positions agree with TRBD1. Trimming cost V 7 bases and J 4 bases; bases outside gene matches: 4. The length of the CDR3 is 13 residues. CDR1 and CDR2 (germline): MNHEY, SVGEGT.

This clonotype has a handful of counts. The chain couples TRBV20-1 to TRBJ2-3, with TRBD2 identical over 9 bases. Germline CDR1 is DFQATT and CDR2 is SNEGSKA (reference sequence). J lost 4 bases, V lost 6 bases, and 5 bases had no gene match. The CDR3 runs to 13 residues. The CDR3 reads CSAELAGADTQYF. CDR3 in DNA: TGCAGTGCCGAATTAGCGGGGGCAGATACGCAGTATTTT.

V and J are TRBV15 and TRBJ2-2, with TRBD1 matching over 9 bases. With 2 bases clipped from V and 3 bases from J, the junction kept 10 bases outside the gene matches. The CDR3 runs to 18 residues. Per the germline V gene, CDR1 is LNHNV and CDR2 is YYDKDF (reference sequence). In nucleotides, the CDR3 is TGTGCCACCAGCAGAATCAATCACGGACAGGGGTACACCGGGGAGCTGTTTTTT. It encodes CATSRINHGQGYTGELFF.

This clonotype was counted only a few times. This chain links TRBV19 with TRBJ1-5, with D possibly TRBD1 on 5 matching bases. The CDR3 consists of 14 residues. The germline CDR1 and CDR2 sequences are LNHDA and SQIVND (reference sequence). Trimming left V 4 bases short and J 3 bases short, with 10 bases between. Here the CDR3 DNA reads TGTGCCAGTAGTAACGGGGGGGACAATCAGCCCCAGCATTTT. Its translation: CASSNGGDNQPQHF.

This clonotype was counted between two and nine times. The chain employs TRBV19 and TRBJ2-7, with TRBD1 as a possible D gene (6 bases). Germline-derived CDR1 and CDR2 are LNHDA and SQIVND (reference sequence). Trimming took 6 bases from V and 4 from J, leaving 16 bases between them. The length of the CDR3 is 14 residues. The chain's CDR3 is CASRAGAGAYEQYF. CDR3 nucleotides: TGTGCCAGTAGGGCTGGCGCAGGGGCTTACGAGCAGTACTTC.

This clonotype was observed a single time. CDR3 DNA: TGTGCCAGCAGTGCGGTTGTCGAGCAGAACACCGGGGAGCTGTTTTTT. This encodes CASSAVVEQNTGELFF. The gene calls are TRBV2 and TRBJ2-2; D remains ambiguous. In germline, CDR1 is SNHLY, CDR2 FYNNEI. Between the trimmed V and J ends, which lost 4 bases and 1 base, there was a span of 13 bases. The CDR3 has 16 amino acids.

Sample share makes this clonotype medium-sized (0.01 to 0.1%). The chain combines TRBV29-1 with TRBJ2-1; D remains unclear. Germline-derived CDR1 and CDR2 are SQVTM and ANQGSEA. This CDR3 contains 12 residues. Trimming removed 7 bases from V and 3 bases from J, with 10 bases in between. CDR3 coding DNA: TGCAGCGGAGACGGCGGCTACAATGAGCAGTTCTTC. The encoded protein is CSGDGGYNEQFF.

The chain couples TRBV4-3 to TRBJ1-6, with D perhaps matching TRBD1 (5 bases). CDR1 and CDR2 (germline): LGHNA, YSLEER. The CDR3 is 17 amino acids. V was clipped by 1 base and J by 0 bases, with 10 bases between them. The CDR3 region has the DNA TGCGCCAGCAGCCAAGGACGGGGGGACTCCTATAATTCACCCCTCCACTTT. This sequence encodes CASSQGRGDSYNSPLHF.

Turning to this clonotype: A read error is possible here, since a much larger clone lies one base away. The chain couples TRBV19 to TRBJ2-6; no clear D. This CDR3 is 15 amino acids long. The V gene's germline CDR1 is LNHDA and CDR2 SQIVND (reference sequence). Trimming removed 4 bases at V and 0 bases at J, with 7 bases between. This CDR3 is CASSKVSSGANVLTF. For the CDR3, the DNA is TGTGCCAGTAGTAAGGTCAGCTCTGGGGCCAACGTCCTGACTTTC.

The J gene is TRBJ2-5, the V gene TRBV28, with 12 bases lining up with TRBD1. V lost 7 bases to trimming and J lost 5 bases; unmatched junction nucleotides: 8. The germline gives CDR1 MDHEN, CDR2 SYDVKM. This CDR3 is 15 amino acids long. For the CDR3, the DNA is TGTGCCAGCAATCCGGGACAGGGGGCTTGGGAGACCCAGTACTTC. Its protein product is CASNPGQGAWETQYF. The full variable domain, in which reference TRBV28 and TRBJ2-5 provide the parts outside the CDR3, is DVKVTQSSRYLVKRTGEKVFLECVQDMDHENMFWYRQDPGLGLRLIYFSYDVKMKEKGDIPEGYSVSREKKERFSLILESASTNQTSMYLCASNPGQGAWETQYFGPGTRLLVL.

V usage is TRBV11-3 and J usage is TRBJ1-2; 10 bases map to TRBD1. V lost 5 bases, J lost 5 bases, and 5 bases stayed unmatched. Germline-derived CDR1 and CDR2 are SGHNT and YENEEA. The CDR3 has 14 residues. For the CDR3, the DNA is TGTGCCAGCAGCCCCCGGGACAGGGGATATGGCTACACCTTC. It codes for CASSPRDRGYGYTF.